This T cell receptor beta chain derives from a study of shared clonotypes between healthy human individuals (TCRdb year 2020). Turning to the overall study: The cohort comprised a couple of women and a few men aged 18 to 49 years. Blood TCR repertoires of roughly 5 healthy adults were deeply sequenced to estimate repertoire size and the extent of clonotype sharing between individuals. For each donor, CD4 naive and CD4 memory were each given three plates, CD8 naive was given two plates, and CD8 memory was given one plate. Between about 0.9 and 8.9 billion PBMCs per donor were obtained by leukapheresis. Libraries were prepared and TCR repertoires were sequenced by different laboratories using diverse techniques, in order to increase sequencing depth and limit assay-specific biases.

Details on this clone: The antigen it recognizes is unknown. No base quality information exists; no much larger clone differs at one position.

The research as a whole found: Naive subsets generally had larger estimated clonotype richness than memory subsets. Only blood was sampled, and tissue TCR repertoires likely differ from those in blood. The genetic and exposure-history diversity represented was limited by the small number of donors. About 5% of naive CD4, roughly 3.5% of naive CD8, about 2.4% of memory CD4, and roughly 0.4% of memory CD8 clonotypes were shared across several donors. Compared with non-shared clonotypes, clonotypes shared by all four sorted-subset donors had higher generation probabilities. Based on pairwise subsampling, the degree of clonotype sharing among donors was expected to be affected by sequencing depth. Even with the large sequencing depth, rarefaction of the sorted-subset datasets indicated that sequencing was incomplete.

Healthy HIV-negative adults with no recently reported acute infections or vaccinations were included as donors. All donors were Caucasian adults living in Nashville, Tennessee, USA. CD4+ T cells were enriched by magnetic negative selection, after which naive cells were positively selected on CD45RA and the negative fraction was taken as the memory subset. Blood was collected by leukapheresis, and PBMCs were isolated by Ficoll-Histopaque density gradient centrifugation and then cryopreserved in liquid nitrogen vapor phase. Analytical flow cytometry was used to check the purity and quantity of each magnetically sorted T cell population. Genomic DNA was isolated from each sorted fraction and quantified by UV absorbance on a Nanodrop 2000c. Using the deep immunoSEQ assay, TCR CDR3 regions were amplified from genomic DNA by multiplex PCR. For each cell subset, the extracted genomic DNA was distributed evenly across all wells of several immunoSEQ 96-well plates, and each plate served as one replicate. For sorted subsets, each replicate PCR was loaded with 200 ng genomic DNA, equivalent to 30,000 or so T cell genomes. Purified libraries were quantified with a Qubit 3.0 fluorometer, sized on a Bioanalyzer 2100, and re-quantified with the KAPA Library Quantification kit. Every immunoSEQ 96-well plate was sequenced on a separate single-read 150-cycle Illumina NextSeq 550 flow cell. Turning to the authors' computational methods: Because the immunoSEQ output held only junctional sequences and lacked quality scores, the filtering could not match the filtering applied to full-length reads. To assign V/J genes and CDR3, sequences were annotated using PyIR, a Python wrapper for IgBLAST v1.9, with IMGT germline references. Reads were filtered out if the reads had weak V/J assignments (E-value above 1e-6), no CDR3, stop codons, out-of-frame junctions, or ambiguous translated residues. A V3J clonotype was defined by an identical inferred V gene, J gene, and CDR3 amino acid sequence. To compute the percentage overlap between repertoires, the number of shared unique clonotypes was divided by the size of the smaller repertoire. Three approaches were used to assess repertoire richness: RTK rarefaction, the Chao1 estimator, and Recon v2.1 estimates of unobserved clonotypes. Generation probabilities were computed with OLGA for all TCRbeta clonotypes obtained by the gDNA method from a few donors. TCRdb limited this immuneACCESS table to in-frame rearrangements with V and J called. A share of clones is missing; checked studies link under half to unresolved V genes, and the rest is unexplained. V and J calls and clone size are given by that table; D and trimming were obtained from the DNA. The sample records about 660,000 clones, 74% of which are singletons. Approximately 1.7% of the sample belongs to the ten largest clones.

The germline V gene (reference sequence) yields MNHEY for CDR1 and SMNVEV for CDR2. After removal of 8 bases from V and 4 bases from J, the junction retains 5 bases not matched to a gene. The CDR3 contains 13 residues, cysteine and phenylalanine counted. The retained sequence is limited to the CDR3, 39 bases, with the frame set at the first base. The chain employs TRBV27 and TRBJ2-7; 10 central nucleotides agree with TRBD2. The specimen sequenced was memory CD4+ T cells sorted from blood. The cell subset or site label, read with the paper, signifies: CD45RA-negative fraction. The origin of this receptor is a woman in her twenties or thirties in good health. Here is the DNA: TGTGCCAGCCGACTAGCGGGTATATACGAGCAGTACTTC. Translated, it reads CASRLAGIYEQYF.